This TCR beta chain comes out of a study of shared clonotypes between healthy human individuals (dated by TCRdb to the early 2020s). With regard to the full study: A few men and two women, aged 18 to 49 years, made up the cohort. For each donor, three plates each were used for CD4 naive and CD4 memory, two plates were used for CD8 naive, and one plate was used for CD8 memory. To estimate repertoire size and how much clonotype sharing occurs between individuals, the study deeply sequenced the blood TCR repertoires of five healthy adults. Libraries were prepared and TCR repertoires were sequenced by different laboratories using diverse techniques, in order to increase sequencing depth and limit assay-specific biases. Per donor, leukapheresis produced somewhere between about 0.94 and 9 billion PBMCs. Study-wide conclusions, independent of this receptor: The genetic and exposure-history diversity represented was limited by the small number of donors. Naive subsets generally had larger estimated clonotype richness than memory subsets. Higher generation probabilities were observed for clonotypes shared by all four sorted-subset donors than for non-shared clonotypes. Pairwise subsampling indicated that sequencing depth was expected to affect the degree of clonotype sharing among donors. Incomplete sequencing was indicated by rarefaction of sorted-subset datasets, despite the large sequencing depth. About 5% of naive CD4, around 4% of naive CD8, approximately 2% of memory CD4, and less than 0.45% of memory CD8 clonotypes were shared across a handful of donors. Sampling was limited to blood, and TCR repertoires in tissue likely differ from TCR repertoires in blood.

The germline V gene (reference sequence) specifies GTSNPN as CDR1 and SVGIG as CDR2. V is clipped by 5 bases and J by 4 bases, and the sequence between their germline boundaries is 23 bases long. Including the terminal cysteine and phenylalanine, the CDR3 comprises 16 residues. Of the read, only the CDR3 DNA is kept; its 48 bases are in frame from base 1. This clone was found once. Which antigen it targets is not known. No base-level quality is on record; no much larger clone is a single base apart. TCR CDR3 regions were amplified from genomic DNA by multiplex PCR using the deep immunoSEQ assay. For each cell subset, the extracted genomic DNA was distributed evenly across all wells of several immunoSEQ 96-well plates, and each plate served as one replicate. For sorted subsets, about 200 ng genomic DNA, equal to 25,000 to 35,000 T cell genomes, was loaded into each replicate PCR. Purified libraries were quantified with a Qubit 3.0 fluorometer, sized on a Bioanalyzer 2100, and re-quantified with the KAPA Library Quantification kit. Each immunoSEQ 96-well plate was sequenced on its own single-read 150-cycle Illumina NextSeq 550 flow cell. Concerning the study's data processing: Because the immunoSEQ output held only junctional sequences and lacked quality scores, the filtering could not match the filtering applied to full-length reads. To assign V/J genes and CDR3, sequences were annotated against IMGT germline references using PyIR, a Python wrapper for IgBLAST v1.9. Reads were removed for weak V/J assignments (E-value above 1e-6), missing CDR3, stop codons, out-of-frame junctions, or ambiguous translated residues. V3J clonotypes were defined as sequences sharing the same inferred V gene, J gene, and CDR3 amino acid sequence. The percentage overlap between two repertoires was calculated by dividing the number of shared unique clonotypes by the size of the smaller repertoire. Richness of each repertoire was evaluated using RTK rarefaction, the Chao1 estimator, and Recon v2.1 estimates of unobserved clonotypes. Generation probabilities were computed with OLGA for all TCRbeta clonotypes obtained by the gDNA method from a few donors. TCRdb took over this immuneACCESS table, retaining in-frame rearrangements with V and J assigned. Such tables are incomplete; in checked studies, under half of the missing clones stem from an unresolved V gene, and the remainder is unexplained. V, J and clone size derive from that table, while D and trimming were established from the DNA sequence. The table for this sample lists about 1 million clones; around 76% of them were counted only once. The biggest ten clones account for approximately 1.3% of the sample.

Healthy HIV-negative adults with no recently reported acute infections or vaccinations were included as donors. Every donor was a Caucasian adult living in Nashville, Tennessee, USA. Magnetic negative selection was used to enrich CD4+ T cells, after which naive cells were positively selected on CD45RA and the negative fraction became the memory subset. After blood collection by leukapheresis, PBMCs were isolated using Ficoll-Histopaque density gradient centrifugation and then cryopreserved in the vapor phase of liquid nitrogen. Analytical flow cytometry was used to check the purity and quantity of every magnetically sorted T cell population. Genomic DNA was isolated from every sorted fraction and measured by UV absorbance on a Nanodrop 2000c.

Material for sequencing was memory CD4+ T cells sorted from blood. The cell subset or site tag for this specimen amounts to: CD45RA-negative fraction. This clonotype originated in a man younger than 35 in good health. The rearrangement combines TRBV30 with TRBJ2-5; TRBD2 is possibly the D segment (6 matching bases). The base sequence is TGTGCCTGGGCTAGGGGTATTGGAGGGATTGGAGAGACCCAGTACTTC. Translated, it gives CAWARGIGGIGETQYF.